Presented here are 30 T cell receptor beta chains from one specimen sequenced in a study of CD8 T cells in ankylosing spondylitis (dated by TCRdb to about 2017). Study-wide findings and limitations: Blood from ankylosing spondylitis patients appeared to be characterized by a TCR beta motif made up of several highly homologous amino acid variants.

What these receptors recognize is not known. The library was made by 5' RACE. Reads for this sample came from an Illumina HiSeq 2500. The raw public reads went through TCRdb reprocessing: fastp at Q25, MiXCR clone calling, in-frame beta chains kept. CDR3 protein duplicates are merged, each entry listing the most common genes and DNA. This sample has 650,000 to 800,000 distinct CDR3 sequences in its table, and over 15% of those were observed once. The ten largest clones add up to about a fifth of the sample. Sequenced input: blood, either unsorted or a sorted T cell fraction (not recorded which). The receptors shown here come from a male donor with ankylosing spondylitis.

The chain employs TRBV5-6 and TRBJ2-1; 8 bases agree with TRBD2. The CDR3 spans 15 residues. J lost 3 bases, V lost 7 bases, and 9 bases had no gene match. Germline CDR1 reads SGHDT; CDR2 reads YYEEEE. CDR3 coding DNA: TGTGCCAGCCTCCAGGGGCTAGCGGGCTACAATGAGCAGTTCTTC. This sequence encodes CASLQGLAGYNEQFF. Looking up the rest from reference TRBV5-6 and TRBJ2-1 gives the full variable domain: DAGVTQSPTHLIKTRGQQVTLRCSPKSGHDTVSWYQQALGQGPQFIFQYYEEEERQRGNFPDRFSGHQFPNYSSELNVNALLLGDSALYLCASLQGLAGYNEQFFGPGTRLTVL.

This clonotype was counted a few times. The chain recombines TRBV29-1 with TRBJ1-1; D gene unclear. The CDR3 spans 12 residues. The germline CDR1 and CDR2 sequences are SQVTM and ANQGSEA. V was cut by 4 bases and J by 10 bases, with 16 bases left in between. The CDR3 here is CSVAVRDSVAFF. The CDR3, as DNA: TGCAGCGTTGCCGTCCGGGATTCCGTAGCTTTCTTT.

In DNA form, the CDR3 reads TGTGCCAGCAGCTTAGCGCAACAGGGATACAATGAGCAGTTCTTC. Its translation: CASSLAQQGYNEQFF. The chain has TRBV7-2 and TRBJ2-1; tentatively, D is TRBD1 (6 bases). Germline lookup yields CDR1 SGHTA and CDR2 FQGNSA. V lost 0 bases and J 4 bases, leaving 10 bases between the germline ends. The CDR3 extends over 15 amino acids.

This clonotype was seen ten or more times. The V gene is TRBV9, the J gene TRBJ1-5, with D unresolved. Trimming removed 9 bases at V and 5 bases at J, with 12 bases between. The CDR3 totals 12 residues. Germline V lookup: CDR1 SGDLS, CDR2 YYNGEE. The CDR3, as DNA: TGTGCCAACCGGAGGGAAGATCAGCCCCAGCATTTT. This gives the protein CANRREDQPQHF.

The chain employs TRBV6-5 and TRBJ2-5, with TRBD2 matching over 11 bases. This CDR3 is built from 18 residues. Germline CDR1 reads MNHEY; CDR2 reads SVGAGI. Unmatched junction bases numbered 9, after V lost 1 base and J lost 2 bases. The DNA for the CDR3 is TGTGCCAGCAGTTACTATCGGCCGGGACTAGCGGAACAAGAGACCCAGTACTTC. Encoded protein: CASSYYRPGLAEQETQYF.

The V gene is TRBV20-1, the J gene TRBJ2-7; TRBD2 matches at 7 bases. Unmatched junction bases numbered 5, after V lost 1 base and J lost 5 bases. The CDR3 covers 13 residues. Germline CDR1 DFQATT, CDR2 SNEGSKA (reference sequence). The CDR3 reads CSARGRLANEQYF. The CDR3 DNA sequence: TGCAGTGCTAGAGGGAGACTAGCAAACGAGCAGTACTTC.

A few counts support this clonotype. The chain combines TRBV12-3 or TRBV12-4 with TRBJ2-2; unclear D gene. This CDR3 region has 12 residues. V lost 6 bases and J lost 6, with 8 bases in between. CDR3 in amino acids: CASRLFPGELFF. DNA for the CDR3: TGTGCCAGCAGATTGTTTCCCGGGGAGCTGTTTTTT.

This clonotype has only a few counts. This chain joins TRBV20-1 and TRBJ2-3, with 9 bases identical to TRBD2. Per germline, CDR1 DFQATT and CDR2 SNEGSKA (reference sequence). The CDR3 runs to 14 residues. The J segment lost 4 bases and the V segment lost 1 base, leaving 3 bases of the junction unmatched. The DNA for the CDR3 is TGCAGTGCTAGAGGCGGGAGGGTCGCAGATACGCAGTATTTT. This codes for CSARGGRVADTQYF.

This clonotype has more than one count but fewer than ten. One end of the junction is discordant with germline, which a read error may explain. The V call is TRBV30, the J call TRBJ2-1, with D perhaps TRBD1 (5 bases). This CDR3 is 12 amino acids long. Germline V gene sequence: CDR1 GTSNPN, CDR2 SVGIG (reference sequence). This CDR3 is CACSEGAYEQFF. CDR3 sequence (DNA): TGTGCCTGCAGTGAAGGGGCCTATGAGCAGTTCTTC.

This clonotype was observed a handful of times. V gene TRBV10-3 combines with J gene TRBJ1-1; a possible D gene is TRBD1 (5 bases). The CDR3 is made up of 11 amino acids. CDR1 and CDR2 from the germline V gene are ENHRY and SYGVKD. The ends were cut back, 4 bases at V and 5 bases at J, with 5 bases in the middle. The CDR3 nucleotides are TGTGCCATCAGTGGGGGGACTGAAGCTTTCTTT. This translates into CAISGGTEAFF.

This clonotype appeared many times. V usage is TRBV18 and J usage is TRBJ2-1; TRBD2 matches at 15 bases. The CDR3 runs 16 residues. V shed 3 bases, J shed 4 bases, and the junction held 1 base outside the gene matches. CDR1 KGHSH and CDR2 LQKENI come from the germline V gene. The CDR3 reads CASSPGLAGGYNEQFF. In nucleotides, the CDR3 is TGTGCCAGCTCACCGGGACTAGCGGGAGGTTACAATGAGCAGTTCTTC.

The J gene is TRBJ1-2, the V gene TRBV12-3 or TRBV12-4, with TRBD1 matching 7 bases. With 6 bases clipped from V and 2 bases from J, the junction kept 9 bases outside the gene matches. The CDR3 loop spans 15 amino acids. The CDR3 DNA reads TGTGCCAGCAGCTCTCCCGGGACAGTCAACTATGGCTACACCTTC. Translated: CASSSPGTVNYGYTF.

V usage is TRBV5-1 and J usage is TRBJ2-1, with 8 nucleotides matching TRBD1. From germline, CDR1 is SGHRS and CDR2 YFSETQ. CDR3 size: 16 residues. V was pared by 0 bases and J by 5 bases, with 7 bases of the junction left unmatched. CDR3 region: CASSLGGTGEHNEQFF. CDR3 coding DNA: TGCGCCAGCAGCTTGGGGGGGACAGGAGAACACAATGAGCAGTTCTTC. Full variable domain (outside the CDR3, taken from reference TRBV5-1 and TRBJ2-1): KAGVTQTPRYLIKTRGQQVTLSCSPISGHRSVSWYQQTPGQGLQFLFEYFSETQRNKGNFPGRFSGRQFSNSRSEMNVSTLELGDSALYLCASSLGGTGEHNEQFFGPGTRLTVL.

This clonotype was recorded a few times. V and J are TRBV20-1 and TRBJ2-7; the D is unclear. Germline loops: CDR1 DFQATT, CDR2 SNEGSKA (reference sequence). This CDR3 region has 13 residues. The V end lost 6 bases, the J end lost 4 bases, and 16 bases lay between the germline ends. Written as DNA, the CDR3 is TGCAGTGCCATCTACTACGCGCCTTACGAGCAGTACTTC. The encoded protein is CSAIYYAPYEQYF.

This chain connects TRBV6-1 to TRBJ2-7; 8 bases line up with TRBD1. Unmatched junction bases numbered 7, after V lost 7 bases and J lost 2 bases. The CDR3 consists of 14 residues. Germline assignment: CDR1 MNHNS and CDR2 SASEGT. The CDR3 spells CASTRQGNTYEQYF. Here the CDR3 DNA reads TGTGCCAGCACCCGACAGGGGAATACCTACGAGCAGTACTTC.

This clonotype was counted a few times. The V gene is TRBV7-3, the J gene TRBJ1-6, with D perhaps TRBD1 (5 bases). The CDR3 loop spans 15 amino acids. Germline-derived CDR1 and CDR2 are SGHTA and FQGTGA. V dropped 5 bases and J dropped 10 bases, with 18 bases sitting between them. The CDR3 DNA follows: TGTGCCAGCAGCCCAACGGGGCTTAGGGGCTCACCCCTCCACTTT. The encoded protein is CASSPTGLRGSPLHF. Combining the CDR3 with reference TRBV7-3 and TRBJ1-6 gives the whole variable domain GAGVSQTPSNKVTEKGKYVELRCDPISGHTALYWYRQSLGQGPEFLIYFQGTGAADDSGLPNDRFFAVRPEGSVSTLKIQRTERGDSAVYLCASSPTGLRGSPLHFGNGTRLTVT.

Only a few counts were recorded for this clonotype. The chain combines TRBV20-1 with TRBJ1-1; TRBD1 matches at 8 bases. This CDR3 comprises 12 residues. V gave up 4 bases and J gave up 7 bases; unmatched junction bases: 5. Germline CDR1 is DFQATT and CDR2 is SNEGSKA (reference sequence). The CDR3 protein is CSATTGGSEAFF. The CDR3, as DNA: TGCAGTGCTACCACAGGGGGAAGTGAAGCTTTCTTT.

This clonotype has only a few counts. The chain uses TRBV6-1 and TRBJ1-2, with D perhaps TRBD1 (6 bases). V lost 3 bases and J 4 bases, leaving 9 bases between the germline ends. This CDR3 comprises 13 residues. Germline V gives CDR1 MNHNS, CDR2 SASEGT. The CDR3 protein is CASSDGTSYGYTF. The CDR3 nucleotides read TGTGCCAGCAGTGACGGGACATCCTATGGCTACACCTTC.

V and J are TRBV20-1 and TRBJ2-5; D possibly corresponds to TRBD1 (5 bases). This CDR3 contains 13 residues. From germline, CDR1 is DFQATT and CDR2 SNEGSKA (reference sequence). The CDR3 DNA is TGCAGAGCCAGAGAGACAGAAGGAGAGACCCAGTACTTC. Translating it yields CRARETEGETQYF.

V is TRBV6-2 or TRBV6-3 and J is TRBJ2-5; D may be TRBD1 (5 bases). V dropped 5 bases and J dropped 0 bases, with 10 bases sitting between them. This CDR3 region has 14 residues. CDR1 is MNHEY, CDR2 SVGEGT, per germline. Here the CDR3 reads CASSVQENQETQYF. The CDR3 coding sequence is TGTGCCAGCAGTGTACAGGAGAACCAAGAGACCCAGTACTTC.

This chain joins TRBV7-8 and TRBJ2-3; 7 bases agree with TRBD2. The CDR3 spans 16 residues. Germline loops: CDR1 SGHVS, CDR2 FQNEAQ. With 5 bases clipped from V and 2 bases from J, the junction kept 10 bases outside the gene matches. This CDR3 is CASSISWLADTDTQYF. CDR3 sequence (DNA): TGTGCCAGCAGCATTAGTTGGCTAGCGGACACAGATACGCAGTATTTT.

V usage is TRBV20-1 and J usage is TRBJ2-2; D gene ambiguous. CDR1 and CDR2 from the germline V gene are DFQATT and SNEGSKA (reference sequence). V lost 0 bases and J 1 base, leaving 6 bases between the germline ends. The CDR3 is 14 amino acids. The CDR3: CSARDVMNTGELFF. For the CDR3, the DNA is TGCAGTGCTAGAGATGTCATGAACACCGGGGAGCTGTTTTTT.

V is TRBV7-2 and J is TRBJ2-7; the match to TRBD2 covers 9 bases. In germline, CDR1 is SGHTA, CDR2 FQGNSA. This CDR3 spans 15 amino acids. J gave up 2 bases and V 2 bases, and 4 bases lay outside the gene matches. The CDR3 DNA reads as TGTGCCAGCAGCTTAACGGCGGGAGGGCCCTACGAGCAGTACTTC. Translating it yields CASSLTAGGPYEQYF.

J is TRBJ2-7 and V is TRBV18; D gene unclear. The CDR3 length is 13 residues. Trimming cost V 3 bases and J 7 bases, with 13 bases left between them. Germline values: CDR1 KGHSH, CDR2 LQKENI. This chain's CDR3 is CASSPLGSNEQYF. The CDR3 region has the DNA TGTGCCAGCTCACCGCTCGGTTCAAATGAGCAGTACTTC.

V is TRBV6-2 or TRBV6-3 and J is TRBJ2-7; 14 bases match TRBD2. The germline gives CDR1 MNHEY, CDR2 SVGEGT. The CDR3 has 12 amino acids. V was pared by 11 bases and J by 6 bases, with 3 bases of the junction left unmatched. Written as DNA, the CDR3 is TGTGCCCTCGGGACTAGCGGGAGCGAGCAGTACTTC. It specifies CALGTSGSEQYF.

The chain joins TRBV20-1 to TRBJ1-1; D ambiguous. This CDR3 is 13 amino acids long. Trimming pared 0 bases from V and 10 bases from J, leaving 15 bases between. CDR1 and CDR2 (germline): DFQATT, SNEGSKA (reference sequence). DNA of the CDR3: TGCAGTGCTAGAGATCTTATCGAGGATCGAGCTTTCTTT. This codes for CSARDLIEDRAFF.

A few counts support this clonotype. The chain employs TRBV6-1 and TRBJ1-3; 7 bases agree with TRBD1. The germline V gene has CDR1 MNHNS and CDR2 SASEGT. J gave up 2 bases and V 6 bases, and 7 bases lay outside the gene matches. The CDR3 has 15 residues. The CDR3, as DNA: TGTGCCAGCAGCCCCAGGGGGAAGGCTGGAAACACCATATATTTT. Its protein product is CASSPRGKAGNTIYF.

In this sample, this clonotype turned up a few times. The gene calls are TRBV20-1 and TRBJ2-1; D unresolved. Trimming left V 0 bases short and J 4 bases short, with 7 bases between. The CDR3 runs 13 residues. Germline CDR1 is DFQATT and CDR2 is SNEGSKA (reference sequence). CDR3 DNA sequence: TGCAGTGCTAGAGATATGAGATACAATGAGCAGTTCTTC. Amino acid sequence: CSARDMRYNEQFF.

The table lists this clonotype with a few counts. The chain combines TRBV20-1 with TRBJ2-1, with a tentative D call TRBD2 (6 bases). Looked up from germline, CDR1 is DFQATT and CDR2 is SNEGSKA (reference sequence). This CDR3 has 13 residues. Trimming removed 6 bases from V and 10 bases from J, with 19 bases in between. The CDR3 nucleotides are TGCAGTGCCCCGGGCGGGGTTCGCGTGGAGCAGTTCTTC. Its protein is CSAPGGVRVEQFF.

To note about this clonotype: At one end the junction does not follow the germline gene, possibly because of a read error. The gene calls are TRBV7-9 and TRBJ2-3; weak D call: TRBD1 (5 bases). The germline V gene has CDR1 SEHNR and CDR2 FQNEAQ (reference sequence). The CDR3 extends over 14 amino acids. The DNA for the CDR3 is TGTACCAGCAGCTCCCAGACAGTTCATCTTACGCAGTATTTT. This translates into CTSSSQTVHLTQYF. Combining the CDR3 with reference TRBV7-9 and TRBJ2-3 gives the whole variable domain DTGVSQNPRHKITKRGQNVTFRCDPISEHNRLYWYRQTLGQGPEFLTYFQNEAQLEKSRLLSDRFSAERPKGSFSTLEIQRTEQGDSAMYLCTSSSQTVHLTQYFGPGTRLTVL.